These 8 T cell receptor beta chains originate from one sample sequenced in a study of cytomegalovirus exposure and HLA in healthy donors. In the PCR, 60 Vbeta and 13 Jbeta primers were used. Produced via immunoSEQ multiplex PCR; TCRdb's table is partial and in-frame only. The table lists about 87,000 clones, around 68% of them singletons. What was sequenced was PBMCs. All receptors come from a man aged 25-45 years in good health and CMV-seropositive.

This clone was counted only a few times. V is TRBV28 and J is TRBJ1-4, with a tentative D call TRBD1 (6 bases). The CDR3 is made up of 14 amino acids. V shed 6 bases and J shed 8 bases, with 16 bases lying between them. CDR1 and CDR2 from the germline V gene are MDHEN and SYDVKM. CDR3 amino acids: CASSPWDKREKLFF. The CDR3 nucleotides are TGTGCCAGCAGCCCTTGGGACAAAAGGGAAAAACTGTTTTTT.

The chain links TRBV28 to TRBJ2-1; maybe TRBD1 (5 bases). With 4 bases removed from V and 13 bases from J, the gap between germline ends came to 14 bases. CDR1 and CDR2 (germline): MDHEN, SYDVKM. This CDR3 has 12 residues. CDR3 protein: CASSSSRQGQFF. In DNA, the CDR3 is TGTGCCAGCAGTTCCTCCCGGCAGGGCCAGTTCTTC.

V gene TRBV27 combines with J gene TRBJ2-2, with TRBD2 identical over 8 bases. The CDR3 loop spans 16 amino acids. The V and J ends lost 4 bases and 7 bases, in that order; junction bases with no gene match: 11. Per germline, CDR1 MNHEY and CDR2 SMNVEV (reference sequence). The CDR3 nucleotides read TGTGCCAGCAGTTCCCGGGAGCGGGAGATCAACGGGGAGCTGTTTTTT. Translation: CASSSREREINGELFF.

J is TRBJ2-1 and V is TRBV19; tentative D call: TRBD1 (8 bases). Germline V gene data show CDR1 as LNHDA and CDR2 as SQIVND (reference sequence). The CDR3 covers 15 residues. V dropped 6 bases and J dropped 0 bases, with 12 bases sitting between them. In nucleotides, the CDR3 is TGTGCCAGTAGACAGGGGGGGGGCTCCTACAATGAGCAGTTCTTC. Amino acid sequence: CASRQGGGSYNEQFF.

This clone was recorded a few times. The chain uses TRBV6-6 and TRBJ1-3, with a possible D match to TRBD1 (5 bases). This CDR3 is built from 13 residues. Germline CDR1 MNHNY, CDR2 SVGAGI (reference sequence). With 10 bases removed from V and 4 bases from J, the gap between germline ends came to 14 bases. CDR3 amino acids: CATSGTDGNTIYF. In DNA form, the CDR3 reads TGTGCCACAAGCGGGACCGACGGAAACACCATATATTTT.

The J gene is TRBJ2-2, the V gene TRBV5-1, with 8 bases fitting TRBD2. CDR1 and CDR2 from the germline V gene are SGHRS and YFSETQ. There are 17 residues in the CDR3. J was trimmed by 1 base and V by 0 bases; bases with no gene match: 5. The CDR3 spells CASSLVSGVMNTGELFF. In nucleotides, the CDR3 is TGCGCCAGCAGCTTGGTTAGCGGGGTTATGAACACCGGGGAGCTGTTTTTT.

A few counts support this clone. The CDR3 loop reads CASSESGRGKTEAFF. In DNA, the CDR3 is TGCGCCAGCAGTGAGTCCGGGAGGGGGAAAACTGAAGCTTTCTTT. V usage is TRBV10-1 and J usage is TRBJ1-1; D perhaps matches TRBD1 (6 bases). Germline V gene data show CDR1 as WNHNN and CDR2 as SYGVQD (reference sequence). The CDR3 length is 15 residues. The ends were cut back, 0 bases at V and 5 bases at J, with 13 bases in the middle.

The chain uses TRBV7-9 and TRBJ1-5; tentative D call: TRBD1 (6 bases). This CDR3 has 15 amino acids. The ends were cut back, 1 base at V and 6 bases at J, with 13 bases in the middle. CDR1 and CDR2 from the germline V gene are SEHNR and FQNEAQ (reference sequence). The CDR3 region has the DNA TGTGCCAGCAGCTTAGATACAGGGATAGCTCAGCCCCAGCATTTT. Amino acids: CASSLDTGIAQPQHF. Filled out from reference TRBV7-9 and TRBJ1-5, the complete variable domain reads DTGVSQNPRHKITKRGQNVTFRCDPISEHNRLYWYRQTLGQGPEFLTYFQNEAQLEKSRLLSDRFSAERPKGSFSTLEIQRTEQGDSAMYLCASSLDTGIAQPQHFGDGTRLSIL.